A single sample is the source of the 11 T cell receptor beta chains below, sequenced in a study of response to subunit inactivated influenza vaccine. TCRdb itself ran the RT-PCR reads through MiXCR, one entry per CDR3 protein. The sample comprises some 540,000 distinct CDR3 sequences, roughly 25% of which are singletons, and 2.5% to 3% rests with the top ten. These same records also appear under a second study, on T cells expressing NK-cell markers. That publication notes: Researchers built TCR beta cDNA using 5'RACE template switching with UMIs.

This specimen consisted of CD4+ T cells sorted from PBMCs, obtained about 11 days after vaccination. These receptors were collected from a man between 45 and 60 years old who received an inactivated influenza vaccine.

V and J are TRBV20-1 and TRBJ2-4, with TRBD2 as a possible D gene (5 bases). Germline V CDR1 and CDR2: DFQATT, SNEGSKA (reference sequence). Trimming cost V 1 base and J 0 bases, with 10 bases left between them. This CDR3 spans 15 amino acids. CDR3 amino acids: CSARGPSLAKNIQYF. CDR3 DNA sequence: TGCAGTGCTAGAGGCCCTAGCCTAGCCAAAAACATTCAGTACTTC.

There are a few counts of this clonotype. The chain joins TRBV6-1 to TRBJ2-5; 11 bases align to TRBD2. The germline gives CDR1 MNHNS, CDR2 SASEGT. The CDR3 spans 16 residues. After removal of 5 bases from V and 8 bases from J, the junction contained 13 bases not matched to a gene. The CDR3: CASSTTYGTSGATQYF. The CDR3 DNA sequence: TGTGCCAGCAGTACCACTTACGGGACTAGCGGAGCTACCCAGTACTTC.

The J gene is TRBJ2-6, the V gene TRBV20-1; 7 bases are shared with TRBD1. V lost 5 bases to trimming and J lost 0 bases; unmatched junction nucleotides: 10. This CDR3 spans 17 amino acids. Germline loops: CDR1 DFQATT, CDR2 SNEGSKA (reference sequence). The CDR3 is CSADQGGRSSGANVLTF. CDR3 bases: TGCAGTGCTGACCAAGGGGGCAGGTCCTCTGGGGCCAACGTCCTGACTTTC.

This CDR3 is CASSYGTGGSPLHF. The CDR3 DNA is TGTGCCAGCAGCTACGGGACAGGGGGCTCACCCCTCCACTTT. This chain joins TRBV7-2 and TRBJ1-6, with 12 bases fitting TRBD1. There are 14 residues in the CDR3. The germline V gene encodes CDR1 SGHTA and CDR2 FQGNSA. J lost 10 bases, V lost 4 bases, and 2 bases had no gene match. The full variable domain, with the rest looked up from reference TRBV7-2 and TRBJ1-6, is GAGVSQSPSNKVTEKGKDVELRCDPISGHTALYWYRQSLGQGLEFLIYFQGNSAPDKSGLPSDRFSAERTGGSVSTLTIQRTQQEDSAVYLCASSYGTGGSPLHFGNGTRLTVT.

This clonotype was detected only a few times. The CDR3 bases are TGTGCCAGCAGCAAACCTTCAGCAGGGGTGGAAGCCTACGAGCAGTACTTC. Protein sequence: CASSKPSAGVEAYEQYF. This rearrangement joins TRBV6-2 or TRBV6-3 to TRBJ2-7; tentative D call: TRBD1 (6 bases). The CDR3 is 17 residues long. Trimming took 6 bases from V and 2 from J, leaving 23 bases between them. CDR1 is MNHEY, CDR2 SVGEGT, per germline.

This clonotype was detected a few times. The chain links TRBV28 to TRBJ1-1, with D possibly being TRBD1 (6 bases). CDR3 size: 13 residues. Germline V gene data show CDR1 as MDHEN and CDR2 as SYDVKM. Trimming removed 3 bases at V and 6 bases at J, with 11 bases between. The CDR3 loop reads CASSFTGKAEAFF. The DNA for the CDR3 is TGTGCCAGCAGTTTTACAGGGAAAGCTGAAGCTTTCTTT. The complete variable domain, with remaining parts taken from reference TRBV28 and TRBJ1-1, reads DVKVTQSSRYLVKRTGEKVFLECVQDMDHENMFWYRQDPGLGLRLIYFSYDVKMKEKGDIPEGYSVSREKKERFSLILESASTNQTSMYLCASSFTGKAEAFFGQGTRLTVV.

This clonotype was seen a handful of times. The chain carries TRBV5-6 and TRBJ1-1; 9 nucleotides agree with TRBD1. Trimming took 1 base from V and 5 from J; bases not matched to a gene: 6. This CDR3 region has 15 residues. Germline CDR1 and CDR2: SGHDT and YYEEEE. The CDR3 DNA reads as TGTGCCAGCAGCTTGTTCACAGGGGGCTGGACTGAAGCTTTCTTT. Its protein product is CASSLFTGGWTEAFF. Full variable domain (rest looked up from reference TRBV5-6 and TRBJ1-1): DAGVTQSPTHLIKTRGQQVTLRCSPKSGHDTVSWYQQALGQGPQFIFQYYEEEERQRGNFPDRFSGHQFPNYSSELNVNALLLGDSALYLCASSLFTGGWTEAFFGQGTRLTVV.

The chain joins TRBV9 to TRBJ2-1, with TRBD1 matching over 11 bases. The CDR3 consists of 15 residues. Per the germline V gene, CDR1 is SGDLS and CDR2 is YYNGEE. After removal of 0 bases from V and 15 bases from J, the junction contained 11 bases not matched to a gene. The chain's CDR3 is CASSVAIEGQGVLFF. CDR3 coding DNA: TGTGCCAGCAGCGTAGCAATTGAGGGACAGGGGGTGCTGTTCTTC.

This clonotype was observed many times. The V gene is TRBV3-1, the J gene TRBJ2-1, with TRBD2 matching over 12 bases. V was clipped by 1 base and J by 3 bases; unmatched bases: 4. The germline gives CDR1 LGHDT, CDR2 YNNKEL (reference sequence). The CDR3 runs 17 residues. CDR3 DNA sequence: TGTGCCAGCAGCCAAGGCGGGGGACTAGCGGGCTACAATGAGCAGTTCTTC. Its protein product is CASSQGGGLAGYNEQFF.

This clonotype was observed at least ten times. The chain links TRBV2 to TRBJ2-7; D is ambiguous. Germline loops: CDR1 SNHLY, CDR2 FYNNEI. The CDR3 spans 13 residues. Deletions cut 4 bases from V and 5 bases from J, with 12 bases between. The CDR3 is CASSVAPQHEQYF. The CDR3 nucleotides read TGTGCCAGCAGTGTTGCTCCTCAGCACGAGCAGTACTTC.

The gene calls are TRBV6-2 or TRBV6-3 and TRBJ2-5; the match to TRBD2 covers 9 bases. The CDR3 has 16 residues. Germline lookup yields CDR1 MNHEY and CDR2 SVGEGT. V gave up 2 bases and J gave up 4 bases; unmatched junction bases: 8. DNA for the CDR3: TGTGCCAGCAGTTACCCGCGGGGGGGCCTTCGAGAGACCCAGTACTTC. Protein sequence: CASSYPRGGLRETQYF.